A selection of T cell receptor beta chains follows, all from one sample in a study of identical twins. TCRdb used MiXCR to reprocess the 5' RACE reads, holding one entry per CDR3 protein. The top ten clones hold approximately 5.1% of a sample with hundreds of thousands of distinct CDR3 sequences, roughly a tenth of them seen once. The sample taken for sequencing was memory (CD45RO+) T cells sorted from blood. The source is a woman between 18 and 29 years old in good health. CDR3s include the opening cysteine and the closing phenylalanine or tryptophan. A D gene is named only where the DNA matches it firmly. Clone sizes are given selectively: once, few, many, or a class where the clone is expanded.

abundance: many
d_gene: NA
v_gene: TRBV5-1
j_gene: TRBJ2-3
CDR3nt: TGTGCCAGCAGCTTGGAAGATACGCAGTATTTT
CDR3aa: CASSLEDTQYF

abundance: NA
d_gene: TRBD2
v_gene: TRBV5-1
j_gene: TRBJ2-1
CDR3nt: TGCCCCAGCAGCCCGGCTTGGCGGCTAGCGGGAGGCACGTTCTTC
CDR3aa: CPSSPAWRLAGGTFF

abundance: many
d_gene: NA
v_gene: TRBV4-3
j_gene: TRBJ2-6
CDR3nt: TGCGCCAGCAGCCAAGAAGCAGGGACTGGGGCCAACGTCCTGACTTTC
CDR3aa: CASSQEAGTGANVLTF

abundance: many
d_gene: NA
v_gene: TRBV5-1
j_gene: TRBJ2-2
CDR3nt: TGCGCCAGCAGCTTGGCGCATACCGGGGAGCTGTTTTTT
CDR3aa: CASSLAHTGELFF

abundance: NA
d_gene: TRBD2
v_gene: TRBV20-1
j_gene: TRBJ2-1
CDR3nt: TGCAGTGCTAGAGATCCCCTAGCGGGAGTGGGTTGGAATGAGCAGTTCTTC
CDR3aa: CSARDPLAGVGWNEQFF

abundance: few
d_gene: NA
v_gene: TRBV27
j_gene: TRBJ1-3
CDR3nt: TGTGCCAGCAGCCCTTTGACGGGCCTTGGAAACACCATATATTTT
CDR3aa: CASSPLTGLGNTIYF

abundance: many
d_gene: TRBD1
v_gene: TRBV20-1
j_gene: TRBJ1-1
CDR3nt: TGCAGTGCCGGGGGGGGACAGGGGTTCACTGAAGCTTTCTTT
CDR3aa: CSAGGGQGFTEAFF

abundance: NA
d_gene: TRBD2
v_gene: TRBV2
j_gene: TRBJ2-5
CDR3nt: TGTGCCAGCATGGCGGCTAGCGGGTCCCAGTACTTC
CDR3aa: CASMAASGSQYF

abundance: few
d_gene: TRBD2
v_gene: TRBV18
j_gene: TRBJ2-1
CDR3nt: TGTGCCAGCTCACAACTAGCGGGAGTCAATGAGCAGTTCTTC
CDR3aa: CASSQLAGVNEQFF

abundance: few
d_gene: TRBD1
v_gene: TRBV3-1
j_gene: TRBJ1-1
CDR3nt: TGTGCCAGCAGCCAAGAAGCAGGGGGGACTGAAGCTTTCTTT
CDR3aa: CASSQEAGGTEAFF

abundance: few
d_gene: TRBD1
v_gene: TRBV12-3/TRBV12-4
j_gene: TRBJ1-3
CDR3nt: TGTGCCAGCAGTTTGTCGTTACAGGGGAGCGGAAACACCATATATTTT
CDR3aa: CASSLSLQGSGNTIYF

abundance: few
d_gene: NA
v_gene: TRBV3-1
j_gene: TRBJ2-1
CDR3nt: TGTGCCAGCAGCCAAGGCGGTTCCGGCGGAGAGCAGTTCTTC
CDR3aa: CASSQGGSGGEQFF

abundance: NA
d_gene: NA
v_gene: TRBV5-1
j_gene: TRBJ1-1
CDR3nt: TGCGCCAGCAGCTTGTTCGGCAGCCTGAACACTGAAGCTTTCTTT
CDR3aa: CASSLFGSLNTEAFF

abundance: few
d_gene: TRBD1
v_gene: TRBV30
j_gene: TRBJ1-1
CDR3nt: TGTGCCTGGAGTCGACAGGGATACACTGAAGCTTTCTTT
CDR3aa: CAWSRQGYTEAFF

abundance: NA
d_gene: TRBD2
v_gene: TRBV7-2
j_gene: TRBJ2-7
CDR3nt: TGTGCCAGCAGCTTCTCTAGCGGGACCCCCTCCTACGAGCAGTACTTC
CDR3aa: CASSFSSGTPSYEQYF

abundance: few
d_gene: TRBD2
v_gene: TRBV7-2
j_gene: TRBJ2-1
CDR3nt: TGTGCCAGCAGCTTAATGCGGGGGGGTTTCGAGCAGTTCTTC
CDR3aa: CASSLMRGGFEQFF

abundance: few
d_gene: NA
v_gene: TRBV30
j_gene: TRBJ1-3
CDR3nt: TGTGCCTGGAGGGACTCTGGAAACACCATATATTTT
CDR3aa: CAWRDSGNTIYF

abundance: many
d_gene: TRBD1
v_gene: TRBV12-3/TRBV12-4
j_gene: TRBJ1-5
CDR3nt: TGTGCCAGCAGCCGGACAGGGTTAGGCAATCAGCCCCAGCATTTT
CDR3aa: CASSRTGLGNQPQHF

abundance: NA
d_gene: TRBD2
v_gene: TRBV4-3
j_gene: TRBJ2-3
CDR3nt: TGCGCCAGCAGCCAAGGCGGGAGGGCCGGCTCAGATACGCAGTATTTT
CDR3aa: CASSQGGRAGSDTQYF

abundance: many
d_gene: TRBD1
v_gene: TRBV6-2/TRBV6-3
j_gene: TRBJ1-2
CDR3nt: TGTGCCAGCAGTAGACAGGGATCCAGCGGCACCTTC
CDR3aa: CASSRQGSSGTF

abundance: few
d_gene: TRBD2
v_gene: TRBV27
j_gene: TRBJ2-3
CDR3nt: TGTGCCAGCAGTTTACGACTAGCGGGCACAGATACGCAGTATTTT
CDR3aa: CASSLRLAGTDTQYF

abundance: few
d_gene: NA
v_gene: TRBV29-1
j_gene: TRBJ2-5
CDR3nt: TGCAGCGCTGACAGACTCCAAGAGACCCAGTACTTC
CDR3aa: CSADRLQETQYF

abundance: few
d_gene: TRBD2
v_gene: TRBV29-1
j_gene: TRBJ2-7
CDR3nt: TGCAGCGTTGCCTTTAGCGGGAGGGCCGAGGGCGAGCAGTACTTC
CDR3aa: CSVAFSGRAEGEQYF

abundance: many
d_gene: NA
v_gene: TRBV6-1
j_gene: TRBJ1-1
CDR3nt: TGTGCCAGCAGTGAAGCGCGGGGGAACACTGAAGCTTTCTTT
CDR3aa: CASSEARGNTEAFF

abundance: NA
d_gene: NA
v_gene: TRBV20-1
j_gene: TRBJ1-3
CDR3nt: TGCAGTGCCCTAGTCTACTCTGGAAACACCATATATTTT
CDR3aa: CSALVYSGNTIYF

abundance: few
d_gene: NA
v_gene: TRBV11-3
j_gene: TRBJ2-2
CDR3nt: TGTGCCAGCAGCTTAGATGGGAGTCGGGCCGGGGAGCTGTTTTTT
CDR3aa: CASSLDGSRAGELFF

abundance: many
d_gene: TRBD2
v_gene: TRBV7-7
j_gene: TRBJ2-5
CDR3nt: TGTGCCAGCAGCTCACGTATAGCGGGAGTAGGAGAGACCCAGTACTTC
CDR3aa: CASSSRIAGVGETQYF

abundance: NA
d_gene: NA
v_gene: TRBV27
j_gene: TRBJ2-6
CDR3nt: TGTGCCAGCAGTTTAAGGCCAGGGTCCGGGTCTGGGGCCAACGTCCTGACTTTC
CDR3aa: CASSLRPGSGSGANVLTF

abundance: NA
d_gene: TRBD2
v_gene: TRBV7-9
j_gene: TRBJ2-7
CDR3nt: TGTGCCAGCAGCTTAGAGCGGGAGGCCCAGGGATTC
CDR3aa: CASSLEREAQGF

abundance: many
d_gene: NA
v_gene: TRBV12-3/TRBV12-4
j_gene: TRBJ1-1
CDR3nt: TGTGCCAGCAGTTCGGGGTGGTACACTGAAGCTTTCTTT
CDR3aa: CASSSGWYTEAFF

abundance: NA
d_gene: NA
v_gene: TRBV4-3
j_gene: TRBJ1-2
CDR3nt: TGCGCCAGCAGCCAAGATCACGGCGGGGGAGGCTACACCTTC
CDR3aa: CASSQDHGGGGYTF

abundance: once
d_gene: NA
v_gene: TRBV18
j_gene: TRBJ2-5
CDR3nt: TGTGCCAGCTCACCACCGGGCGGCTCGTGGGAGACCCAGTACTTC
CDR3aa: CASSPPGGSWETQYF

abundance: NA
d_gene: NA
v_gene: TRBV30
j_gene: TRBJ2-3
CDR3nt: TGTGCCTGGGGGACGTTAGGTCCTACGCAGTATTTT
CDR3aa: CAWGTLGPTQYF

abundance: many
d_gene: TRBD2
v_gene: TRBV20-1
j_gene: TRBJ2-1
CDR3nt: TGCAGTGCTGCTAGCGGGGGGGTGTACTACAATGAGCAGTTCTTC
CDR3aa: CSAASGGVYYNEQFF

abundance: few
d_gene: TRBD1
v_gene: TRBV5-1
j_gene: TRBJ2-2
CDR3nt: TGCGCCAGCAGCTTAGAGACAGGGATGAGCACCGGGGAGCTGTTTTTT
CDR3aa: CASSLETGMSTGELFF

abundance: many
d_gene: NA
v_gene: TRBV10-2
j_gene: TRBJ2-1
CDR3nt: TGCGCCAGCAGTGCGACTAACAATGAGCAGTTCTTC
CDR3aa: CASSATNNEQFF

abundance: many
d_gene: TRBD1
v_gene: TRBV7-3
j_gene: TRBJ1-1
CDR3nt: TGTGCCAGCAGCTTAACGGCAGGGGGAGGGACTGAAGCTTTCTTT
CDR3aa: CASSLTAGGGTEAFF

abundance: few
d_gene: NA
v_gene: TRBV7-2
j_gene: TRBJ1-5
CDR3nt: TGTGCCAGCAGCTTCCAACATAGCAATCAGCCCCAGCATTTT
CDR3aa: CASSFQHSNQPQHF

abundance: few
d_gene: NA
v_gene: TRBV5-1
j_gene: TRBJ2-7
CDR3nt: TGCGCCAGCAGCGGTATTGGCGGGGAGTCCTACGAGCAGTACTTC
CDR3aa: CASSGIGGESYEQYF

abundance: few
d_gene: TRBD2
v_gene: TRBV7-9
j_gene: TRBJ2-5
CDR3nt: TGTGCCAGCAGCTTACTCGGGAGGGGAGAGACCCAGTACTTC
CDR3aa: CASSLLGRGETQYF

abundance: few
d_gene: TRBD2
v_gene: TRBV30
j_gene: TRBJ2-1
CDR3nt: TGTGCCTGGAGGGTCCCCGGGACTAGGGGGAACAATGAGCAGTTCTTC
CDR3aa: CAWRVPGTRGNNEQFF

abundance: few
d_gene: TRBD2
v_gene: TRBV4-1
j_gene: TRBJ2-3
CDR3nt: TGCGCCAGCAGCCAAACGCAGACTAGCACGGATACGCAGTATTTT
CDR3aa: CASSQTQTSTDTQYF

abundance: few
d_gene: TRBD2
v_gene: TRBV9
j_gene: TRBJ2-7
CDR3nt: TGTGCCAGCAGCGTGGGGACTAGCGGAAACTACGAGCAGTACTTC
CDR3aa: CASSVGTSGNYEQYF

abundance: many
d_gene: TRBD1
v_gene: TRBV3-1
j_gene: TRBJ2-2
CDR3nt: TGTGCCAGCAGCTTGGGGACAGGGATCACCGGGGAGCTGTTTTTT
CDR3aa: CASSLGTGITGELFF

abundance: few
d_gene: TRBD1
v_gene: TRBV28
j_gene: TRBJ2-1
CDR3nt: TGTGCCAGCAGTTTATTCCGGACAGGGCATGAGCAGTTCTTC
CDR3aa: CASSLFRTGHEQFF

abundance: few
d_gene: NA
v_gene: TRBV30
j_gene: TRBJ2-3
CDR3nt: TGTGCCTGGAGTGCGGGCCTTAGCACAGATACGCAGTATTTT
CDR3aa: CAWSAGLSTDTQYF

abundance: NA
d_gene: NA
v_gene: TRBV5-1
j_gene: TRBJ2-3
CDR3nt: TGCGCCAGCAGCTTTAACAGGGTTGGCACAGATACGCAGTATTTT
CDR3aa: CASSFNRVGTDTQYF

abundance: few
d_gene: NA
v_gene: TRBV16
j_gene: TRBJ2-5
CDR3nt: TGTGCCAGCAGCCAAATCGGGCCACAAGAGACCCAGTACTTC
CDR3aa: CASSQIGPQETQYF

abundance: many
d_gene: NA
v_gene: TRBV12-3/TRBV12-4
j_gene: TRBJ1-6
CDR3nt: TGTGCCAGCAGTTTGGAAACGAATTCACCCCTCCACTTT
CDR3aa: CASSLETNSPLHF

abundance: few
d_gene: NA
v_gene: TRBV5-1
j_gene: TRBJ2-5
CDR3nt: TGCGCCAGCAGCTCCTGGGGAGGCGAACAAGAGACCCAGTACTTC
CDR3aa: CASSSWGGEQETQYF

abundance: few
d_gene: NA
v_gene: TRBV5-1
j_gene: TRBJ2-6
CDR3nt: TGCGCCAGCAGCGCGAGGACAGCCATCTTATCTGGGGCCAACGTCCTGACTTTC
CDR3aa: CASSARTAILSGANVLTF